A single sample gave rise to the 24 T cell receptor beta chains below, sequenced in a study of T cells after yellow fever vaccination (dated by TCRdb to between 2018 and 2021). Library preparation employed 5' RACE. TCRdb shows the sequencer as Illumina HiSeq 2500. TCRdb passed the public sequencing reads through fastp at Q25 and MiXCR, retaining productive beta sequences. Rows are unified per CDR3 protein, each entry keeping the most common DNA and genes. The sample table lists about 150,000 distinct CDR3 sequences, 5.5% to 8% of them with a count of one. The top ten clonotypes cover approximately 3% of the sample. The treatment or condition label of this sample denotes: live attenuated yellow fever vaccine strain. Sequences were derived from CD4+ T cells sorted from PBMCs, sampled on the day of the first yellow fever vaccination. The receptors were gathered from a man between 18 and 35 years old who received the YFV17D yellow fever vaccine.

In this sample, this clonotype turned up a few times. CDR3 region: CASSSGTTQETQYF. The CDR3 nucleotides read TGCGCCAGCAGCTCTGGGACTACTCAAGAGACCCAGTACTTC. V gene TRBV5-1 combines with J gene TRBJ2-5; TRBD2 aligns across 7 bases. Germline trimming cut 3 bases from V and 2 bases from J; bases unmatched to any gene: 4. This CDR3 is built from 14 residues. The V gene's germline CDR1 is SGHRS and CDR2 YFSETQ.

This clonotype was detected only once. With a much larger clone just one base away, this may be a read error. CDR3 sequence (DNA): TGCGCCAGAAGCCTGGCGGGGGGAACCCCCACAGATACGCAGTATTTT. This sequence encodes CARSLAGGTPTDTQYF. This rearrangement joins TRBV5-1 to TRBJ2-3, with 8 nucleotides matching TRBD2. Trimming took 8 bases from V and 2 from J; bases not matched to a gene: 13. The germline V gene has CDR1 SGHRS and CDR2 YFSETQ. The CDR3 runs 16 residues.

This chain uses TRBV7-8 with TRBJ2-3; possibly TRBD2 for D (6 bases). Trimming took 4 bases from V and 4 from J, leaving 15 bases between them. CDR1 SGHVS and CDR2 FQNEAQ come from the germline V gene. CDR3 size: 15 residues. CDR3 loop: CASSSGGGYADTQYF. The CDR3 DNA reads as TGTGCCAGCAGCTCCGGAGGAGGGTACGCAGATACGCAGTATTTT.

The chain is built from TRBV7-9 and TRBJ1-1, with D uncertain. Germline CDR1 reads SEHNR; CDR2 reads FQNEAQ (reference sequence). V dropped 2 bases and J dropped 0 bases, with 7 bases sitting between them. There are 14 residues in the CDR3. The CDR3 DNA follows: TGTGCCAGCAGCTTATACCGTATGAACACTGAAGCTTTCTTT. It specifies CASSLYRMNTEAFF.

In its sample, this clonotype was seen a few times. The rearrangement joins TRBV12-3 or TRBV12-4 to TRBJ2-7; 7 bases align to TRBD1. Trimming cost V 3 bases and J 6 bases; bases outside gene matches: 5. This CDR3 spans 13 amino acids. The chain's CDR3 is CASSLLAGGEQYF. For the CDR3, the DNA is TGTGCCAGCAGTTTGCTGGCAGGGGGCGAGCAGTACTTC.

This clonotype was counted ten times or more. The chain's CDR3 is CASSYFRVEQFF. In DNA form, the CDR3 reads TGTGCCAGCAGCTACTTCAGGGTTGAGCAGTTCTTC. The V and J genes are TRBV11-2 and TRBJ2-1; tentative D call: TRBD1 (5 bases). CDR1 SGHAT and CDR2 FQNNGV come from the germline V gene. With 4 bases removed from V and 9 bases from J, the gap between germline ends came to 10 bases. The CDR3 consists of 12 residues.

J is TRBJ1-2 and V is TRBV6-5; D gene unclear. Deletions cut 0 bases from V and 8 bases from J, with 10 bases between. Germline V gene lookup returns CDR1 MNHEY and CDR2 SVGAGI. This CDR3 spans 13 amino acids. In nucleotides, the CDR3 is TGTGCCAGCAGTTACTCGTTAACTGGCGGCTACACCTTC. It specifies CASSYSLTGGYTF.

This clonotype occurred many times. The CDR3 loop reads CSARAGQGTEAFF. The CDR3 DNA sequence: TGCAGTGCTAGAGCGGGACAGGGCACTGAAGCTTTCTTT. The V call is TRBV20-1, the J call TRBJ1-1, with 9 bases identical to TRBD1. Germline V CDR1 and CDR2: DFQATT, SNEGSKA (reference sequence). The CDR3 is 13 residues long. The trim removed 1 base at V and 4 bases at J, leaving 1 base unmatched.

The V call is TRBV5-5, the J call TRBJ1-2; no firm D call. The CDR3 extends over 14 amino acids. Germline V gene sequence: CDR1 SGHKS, CDR2 YYEKEE (reference sequence). V dropped 4 bases and J dropped 4 bases, with 14 bases sitting between them. The CDR3 is CASSPGGTFYGYTF. CDR3 DNA sequence: TGTGCCAGCAGCCCCGGAGGTACTTTCTATGGCTACACCTTC.

This clonotype occurred many times. The V and J genes are TRBV6-5 and TRBJ2-1; D possibly corresponds to TRBD1 (6 bases). This CDR3 region has 14 residues. Germline V lookup: CDR1 MNHEY, CDR2 SVGAGI. Trimming stripped 5 bases from V and 10 bases from J, with 18 bases between. In DNA, the CDR3 is TGTGCCAGCAGTCTAACAGGGAAAGGACGGGAGCAGTTCTTC. Translation: CASSLTGKGREQFF.

This clonotype was observed at least ten times. This rearrangement joins TRBV18 to TRBJ2-7, with D perhaps TRBD1 or TRBD2 (5 bases each). Per the germline V gene, CDR1 is KGHSH and CDR2 is LQKENI. The CDR3 covers 14 residues. Trimming took 4 bases from V and 7 from J, leaving 17 bases between them. CDR3 bases: TGTGCCAGCTCACTGGGGCCGAGAACTAGGGAGCAGTACGTC. Its protein product is CASSLGPRTREQYV.

Comment on this clonotype: It may be a read error: a sequence one base away is much more abundant. The chain links TRBV3-1 to TRBJ2-1, with 11 bases fitting TRBD2. CDR3 length: 17 residues. The germline V gene has CDR1 LGHDT and CDR2 YNNKEL (reference sequence). The DNA of the CDR3 is TGTGCCACCAGCCAAGGGACTAGCGGTGGCGTTCACAATGAGCAGTTCTTC. Its translation: CATSQGTSGGVHNEQFF.

The rearrangement joins TRBV25-1 to TRBJ2-3; D is perhaps TRBD2 (6 bases). The CDR3 is 14 residues long. V shed 6 bases and J shed 1 base, with 11 bases lying between them. Germline V CDR1 and CDR2: MGHDK, SYGVNS. The CDR3 nucleotides read TGTGCCAGCAGGAGGGACTGGCGCACAGATACGCAGTATTTT. Residues: CASRRDWRTDTQYF.

The chain uses TRBV5-1 and TRBJ2-7; 8 bases line up with TRBD1. The CDR3 consists of 14 residues. Germline V lookup: CDR1 SGHRS, CDR2 YFSETQ. The V segment lost 0 bases and the J segment 5 bases; nucleotides outside the gene matches: 4. CDR3 DNA: TGCGCCAGCAGCTTGGGCCAGGGGGCCCACGAGCAGTACGTC. Amino acids: CASSLGQGAHEQYV.

This clonotype was recorded a few times. The chain carries TRBV7-8 and TRBJ1-3, with D possibly TRBD1 on 5 matching bases. V shed 1 base and J shed 4 bases, with 11 bases lying between them. This CDR3 region has 15 residues. The germline V gene has CDR1 SGHVS and CDR2 FQNEAQ. The CDR3 DNA is TGTGCCAGCAGCTTAGAGGGGTTGGGAGGAAACACCATATATTTT. It translates to CASSLEGLGGNTIYF.

This clonotype was seen more than once but under ten times. The chain joins TRBV7-9 to TRBJ2-7, with TRBD1 matching over 9 bases. CDR3 length: 13 residues. Trimming took 7 bases from V and 7 from J; bases not matched to a gene: 8. The germline V gene has CDR1 SEHNR and CDR2 FQNEAQ (reference sequence). For the CDR3, the DNA is TGTGCCAGCAACATACAGGGGGCGCGAGAGCAGTACTTC. Protein: CASNIQGAREQYF.

In this sample, this clonotype turned up a few times. The genes are TRBV5-1 and TRBJ2-7, with 7 nucleotides matching TRBD2. The CDR3 is 15 residues long. V shed 0 bases and J 3 bases; nucleotides not matched to a gene: 6. Germline V gene lookup returns CDR1 SGHRS and CDR2 YFSETQ. CDR3 DNA sequence: TGCGCCAGCAGCTTGGGGCCCGGACTAGACTACGAGCAGTACGTC. This codes for CASSLGPGLDYEQYV.

The chain employs TRBV4-2 and TRBJ1-3; D possibly corresponds to TRBD1 (5 bases). CDR3 length: 18 residues. CDR1 and CDR2 from the germline V gene are LGHNA and YNFKEQ. Trimming left V 0 bases short and J 4 bases short, with 19 bases between. The CDR3: CASSQEDGRVVSGNTIYF. CDR3 bases: TGTGCCAGCAGCCAAGAGGACGGCAGGGTGGTCTCCGGAAACACCATATATTTT.

In its sample, this clonotype was seen many times. The J gene is TRBJ2-5, the V gene TRBV7-2; 10 bases line up with TRBD2. CDR1 SGHTA and CDR2 FQGNSA come from the germline V gene. This CDR3 is built from 16 residues. V was pared by 5 bases and J by 2 bases, with 8 bases of the junction left unmatched. DNA for the CDR3: TGTGCCAGCAGCCGAGCGGGGACTAGCGCACAAGAGACCCAGTACTTC. Protein product: CASSRAGTSAQETQYF.

This clonotype was observed a handful of times. V is TRBV25-1 and J is TRBJ2-2; D not resolved. V was cut by 2 bases and J by 11 bases, with 12 bases left in between. CDR1 and CDR2 (germline): MGHDK, SYGVNS. This CDR3 comprises 13 residues. The CDR3 loop is CASSEPGVGELFF. The DNA for the CDR3 is TGTGCCAGCAGTGAACCAGGCGTCGGTGAGCTGTTTTTT.

This clonotype has ten or more counts. The chain employs TRBV12-3 or TRBV12-4 and TRBJ2-4; D remains unclear. The CDR3 contains 12 residues. V shed 4 bases and J shed 1 base, with 2 bases lying between them. The CDR3, as DNA: TGTGCCAGCAGTTGGGCCAAAAACATTCAGTACTTC. The encoded protein is CASSWAKNIQYF.

This clonotype was observed many times. The V gene is TRBV20-1, the J gene TRBJ1-5; D remains unclear. V was pared by 4 bases and J by 6 bases, with 19 bases between. This CDR3 has 15 amino acids. Germline V gives CDR1 DFQATT, CDR2 SNEGSKA (reference sequence). The CDR3 loop reads CSATGVFLGAQPQHF. CDR3 coding DNA: TGCAGTGCTACCGGAGTGTTCCTGGGAGCTCAGCCCCAGCATTTT.

The table lists this clonotype with a few counts. This chain joins TRBV4-3 and TRBJ1-1; TRBD1 aligns across 7 bases. V was clipped by 2 bases and J by 4 bases; unmatched bases: 7. There are 15 residues in the CDR3. CDR1 is LGHNA and CDR2 is YSLEER in the germline V gene. CDR3 in DNA: TGCGCCAGCAGCCAAACAGGGGTTTCGGGCACTGAAGCTTTCTTT. The encoded protein is CASSQTGVSGTEAFF.

This clonotype was recorded many times. The rearrangement joins TRBV7-2 to TRBJ2-3, with 9 bases fitting TRBD2. V was pared by 10 bases and J by 3 bases, with 14 bases of the junction left unmatched. The CDR3 runs to 16 residues. Germline V lookup: CDR1 SGHTA, CDR2 FQGNSA. This CDR3 is CATDRGGLAGTDTQYF. CDR3 DNA sequence: TGTGCCACCGACCGAGGGGGACTAGCCGGAACAGATACGCAGTATTTT.